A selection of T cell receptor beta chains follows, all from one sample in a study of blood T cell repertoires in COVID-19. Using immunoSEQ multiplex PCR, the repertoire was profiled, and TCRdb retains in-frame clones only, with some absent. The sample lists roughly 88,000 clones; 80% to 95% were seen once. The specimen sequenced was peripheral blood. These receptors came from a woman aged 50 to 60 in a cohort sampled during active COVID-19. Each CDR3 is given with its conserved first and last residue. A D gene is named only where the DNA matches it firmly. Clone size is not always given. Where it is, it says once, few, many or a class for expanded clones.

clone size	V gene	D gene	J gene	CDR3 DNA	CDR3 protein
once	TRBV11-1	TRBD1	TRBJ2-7	TGTGCCAGCAGCCGTACAGGGGCGAGCTCCTACGAGCAGTACTTC	CASSRTGASSYEQYF
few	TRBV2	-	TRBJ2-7	TGTGCCAGCAGTGAAGCGGGTTCTTGGGGCGCCTACGAGCAGTACTTC	CASSEAGSWGAYEQYF
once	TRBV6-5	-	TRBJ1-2	TGTGCCTCTACGGGGGGCGCTGGCTACACCTTC	CASTGGAGYTF
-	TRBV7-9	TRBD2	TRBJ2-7	TGTGCCAGCAGCTTAGCGGGACTAGCGGGACGGAACGAGCAGTACTTC	CASSLAGLAGRNEQYF
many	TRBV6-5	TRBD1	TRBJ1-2	TGTGCCAGCAGTTACGGGACAGGTCGCTATGGCTACACCTTC	CASSYGTGRYGYTF
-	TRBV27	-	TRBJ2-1	TGTGCCAGCAGTACTACTAGAAACAATGAGCAGTTCTTC	CASSTTRNNEQFF
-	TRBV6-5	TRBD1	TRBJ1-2	TGTGCCAGCAGCGCGTTGGACACAGGGGGCTATGGCTACACCTTC	CASSALDTGGYGYTF
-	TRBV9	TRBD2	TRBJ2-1	TGTGCCAGCAGCGTAGGGCTAGCGGTAGTACCTTACAATGAGCAGTTCTTC	CASSVGLAVVPYNEQFF
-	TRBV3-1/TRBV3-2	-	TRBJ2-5	TGTGCCAGCAGCCAAGATTTTTGGGGCAGGGGCTTACAAGAGACCCAGTACTTC	CASSQDFWGRGLQETQYF
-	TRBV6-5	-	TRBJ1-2	TGTGCCACGGGAGGGGGAAAGGATGGCTACACCTTC	CATGGGKDGYTF
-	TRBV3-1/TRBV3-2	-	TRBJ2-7	TGTGCCAGCAGCCAAGACCCAGGGCCCTACGAGCAGTACTTC	CASSQDPGPYEQYF
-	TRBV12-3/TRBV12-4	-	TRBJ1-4	TGTGCCAGCAGTTTGGGACTTGAAAAACTGTTTTTT	CASSLGLEKLFF
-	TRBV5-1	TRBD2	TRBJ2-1	TGCGCCAGCAGCTTAGCGGGGAGCTCCTACAATGAGCAGTTCTTC	CASSLAGSSYNEQFF
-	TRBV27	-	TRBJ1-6	TGTGCCAGCAGTGTGGAGGAATTCGGTTCACCCCTCCACTTT	CASSVEEFGSPLHF
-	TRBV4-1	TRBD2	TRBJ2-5	TGCGCCAGCAGCCAAGGGGGAGCGGGGGGGCCCGAAGAGACCCAGTACTTC	CASSQGGAGGPEETQYF
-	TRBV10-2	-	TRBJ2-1	TGCGCCAGCAGGGGGGCGCGGGGGCGGTCCTACAATGAGCAGTTCTTC	CASRGARGRSYNEQFF
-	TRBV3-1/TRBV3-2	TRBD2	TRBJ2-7	TGTGCCAGCAGCCAAGATCGAGGTCTAGCGGGGGCCCTCTCCTACGAGCAGTACTTC	CASSQDRGLAGALSYEQYF
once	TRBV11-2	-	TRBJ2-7	TGTGCCAGCAGCACACGGGTGGTCGACGAGCAGTACTTC	CASSTRVVDEQYF
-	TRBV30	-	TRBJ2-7	TGTGCCTGGAGCGATACAGGGAGCGAGCAGTACTTC	CAWSDTGSEQYF
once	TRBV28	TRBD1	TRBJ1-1	TGTGCCAGCAGTCACAGGGGTTGGACTGAAGCTTTCTTT	CASSHRGWTEAFF
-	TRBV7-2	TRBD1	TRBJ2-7	TGTGCCAGCAGTCGGACAGGGGCCTACGAGCAGTACTTC	CASSRTGAYEQYF
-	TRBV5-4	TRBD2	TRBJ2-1	TGTGCCAGCAGCGACGGACTAGCGGGAGCCTACAATGAGCAGTTCTTC	CASSDGLAGAYNEQFF
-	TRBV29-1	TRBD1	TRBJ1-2	TGCAGCGTTGAAACAGGGGGCGCGGTTGGCTACACCTTC	CSVETGGAVGYTF